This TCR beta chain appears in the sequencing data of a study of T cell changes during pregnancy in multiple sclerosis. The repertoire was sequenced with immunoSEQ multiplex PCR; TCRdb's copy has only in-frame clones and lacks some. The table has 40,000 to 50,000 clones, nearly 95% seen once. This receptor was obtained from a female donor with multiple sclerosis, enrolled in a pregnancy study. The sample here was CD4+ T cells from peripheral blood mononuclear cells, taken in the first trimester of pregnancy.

The CDR3 sequence: CASSRIETGSSYEQYF. Written as DNA, the CDR3 is TGTGCCAGTAGTCGGATCGAGACAGGGAGTTCCTACGAGCAGTACTTC. This chain uses TRBV19 with TRBJ2-7, with 7 bases identical to TRBD1. V lost 5 bases to trimming and J lost 1 base; unmatched junction nucleotides: 11. The CDR3 runs to 16 residues. The germline CDR1 and CDR2 sequences are LNHDA and SQIVND (reference sequence).